This TCR beta chain was found in a study of cytomegalovirus exposure and HLA in healthy donors. Study-wide points: It was shown in a later analysis that HLA-associated TCR beta chains were more clonally expanded than other, equally common chains. In a later analysis, donors in an Asian-associated ancestry cluster reportedly had fewer N-insertions in productive TCRs than the cohort mean.

The study ran its PCR with 60 Vbeta and 13 Jbeta primers. TCRdb's copy holds only in-frame clones and misses some; the assay was immunoSEQ multiplex PCR. The data hold more than 150,000 clones, with around three quarters observed a single time. A few counts support this clone. Its target is not known. This receptor was identified in a woman in her forties or fifties in good health and CMV-seropositive. Source material: PBMCs.

CDR3 loop: CASSSTSGINYEQYF. CDR3 sequence (DNA): TGTGCCAGCAGCTCGACTAGCGGGATAAACTACGAGCAGTACTTC. This rearrangement joins TRBV5-8 to TRBJ2-7; 11 bases fit TRBD2. The germline V gene has CDR1 SGHTS and CDR2 YDEGEE. V lost 3 bases, J lost 3 bases, and 5 bases stayed unmatched. CDR3 length: 15 residues.